This T cell receptor beta chain was captured in a study of blood T cell repertoires in COVID-19. Per the study methods: Nucleated cell number was recorded as an estimate derived from reference gene primer amplification. The data were produced by immunoSEQ multiplex PCR, yet TCRdb's version contains in-frame clones alone and is incomplete. V and J calls and clone size are copied from that table; D and trimming were computed from the DNA. The sample lists 200,000 to 250,000 clones; 75% to 85% were seen once. CDR1 is SGDLS and CDR2 is YYNGEE in the germline V gene. The V and J ends lost 3 bases and 3 bases respectively, with 13 bases between them. The CDR3 runs to 14 residues. Participant-reported clinical history was the basis for cohort assignment.

The sequencing sample was made of PBMCs or T cells enriched from blood (not recorded which). The chain is built from TRBV9 and TRBJ2-7; D perhaps matches TRBD1 (6 bases). This clonotype was obtained from a woman between 45 and 60 years old with acute COVID-19. CDR3 sequence reads: CASSGGTGIYEQYF. CDR3 in DNA: TGTGCCAGCAGCGGGGGAACAGGGATCTACGAGCAGTACTTC.